These 22 T cell receptor beta chains share one sample of origin, sequenced in a study of T cells after posttransplantation cyclophosphamide. Generated by immunoSEQ multiplex PCR, the TCRdb table keeps only in-frame clones and is missing some. The profile shows some 20,000 clones, 98% of them singletons. The naive gate required viable CD3+CD4+ or CD3+CD8+ cells with CCR7+CD45RA+CD45RO-CD95-CD27+CD28+ phenotype. The sequenced sample was naive CD4+ T cells sorted from PBMCs. The receptors derive from a man in his forties in good health, CMV-negative, and a related stem cell transplant donor.

The chain joins TRBV19 to TRBJ2-5; tentative D call: TRBD1 (5 bases). The CDR3 runs to 15 residues. CDR1 is LNHDA and CDR2 is SQIVND in the germline V gene (reference sequence). V shed 1 base and J shed 0 bases, with 9 bases lying between them. The CDR3 region is CASSIGGSDQETQYF. CDR3 DNA sequence: TGTGCCAGTAGTATAGGGGGCAGCGACCAAGAGACCCAGTACTTC.

V gene TRBV28 combines with J gene TRBJ1-2; D might be TRBD1 (6 bases). This CDR3 has 14 amino acids. With 2 bases removed from V and 8 bases from J, the gap between germline ends came to 15 bases. CDR1 MDHEN and CDR2 SYDVKM come from the germline V gene. This CDR3 is CASSLPGARGGYTF. In DNA, the CDR3 is TGTGCCAGCAGTTTACCAGGGGCGCGAGGCGGCTACACCTTC.

The chain couples TRBV10-1 to TRBJ2-1, with a possible D match to TRBD1 (6 bases). The CDR3 has 14 residues. Germline-derived CDR1 and CDR2 are WNHNN and SYGVQD (reference sequence). V lost 3 bases and J 3 bases, leaving 9 bases between the germline ends. CDR3 in DNA: TGCGCCAGCAGTGACGGGACACTCTACAATGAGCAGTTCTTC. It translates to CASSDGTLYNEQFF.

The V gene is TRBV7-9, the J gene TRBJ2-7, with D perhaps matching TRBD2 (7 bases). With 2 bases removed from V and 7 bases from J, the gap between germline ends came to 18 bases. The CDR3 is 15 amino acids. Germline V gene sequence: CDR1 SEHNR, CDR2 FQNEAQ (reference sequence). CDR3 sequence: CASSLRGGAGEEQYF. As DNA, the CDR3 is TGTGCCAGCAGCTTAAGGGGGGGGGCCGGTGAGGAGCAGTACTTC.

The chain has TRBV7-9 and TRBJ1-1; 10 bases fit TRBD1. Germline values: CDR1 SEHNR, CDR2 FQNEAQ (reference sequence). Trimming removed 5 bases from V and 4 bases from J; junction bases left unmatched: 13. The CDR3 spans 17 residues. CDR3 protein: CASSLTRDRGRGTEAFF. In DNA, the CDR3 is TGTGCCAGCAGCCTCACCCGGGACAGGGGAAGGGGCACTGAAGCTTTCTTT.

This chain joins TRBV5-4 and TRBJ1-1; the D is unclear. The germline V and J ends were trimmed by 0 bases and 1 base, with 4 bases remaining between them. This CDR3 has 13 amino acids. Germline CDR1 and CDR2: SGHNT and YYREEE (reference sequence). CDR3 bases: TGTGCCAGCAGCTTGGAAGCGAACACTGAAGCTTTCTTT. Its translation: CASSLEANTEAFF.

V is TRBV6-5 and J is TRBJ2-7, with D perhaps matching TRBD1 (6 bases). V lost 6 bases, J lost 3 bases, and 18 bases lay in between. CDR3 size: 15 residues. Germline V lookup: CDR1 MNHEY, CDR2 SVGAGI. The CDR3 is CASSTPGTRSYEQYF. In DNA, the CDR3 is TGTGCCAGCAGCACCCCCGGGACACGGAGCTACGAGCAGTACTTC.

With regard to this clone: The germline gene is not matched at one end of the junction; a read error may be the cause. V gene TRBV28 combines with J gene TRBJ2-2; 8 nucleotides match TRBD2. The CDR3 totals 15 residues. In germline, CDR1 is MDHEN, CDR2 SYDVKM. CDR3: CVSGGLGRNTGELFF. The CDR3 DNA reads as TGTGTCAGCGGGGGACTAGGCCGGAACACCGGGGAGCTGTTTTTT.

This chain joins TRBV19 and TRBJ2-3; TRBD2 agrees at 8 bases. The J segment lost 4 bases and the V segment lost 4 bases, leaving 7 bases of the junction unmatched. The length of the CDR3 is 15 residues. The germline CDR1 and CDR2 sequences are LNHDA and SQIVND (reference sequence). CDR3 sequence: CASSTPGLVADTQYF. CDR3 nucleotides: TGTGCCAGTAGTACACCGGGACTAGTTGCAGATACGCAGTATTTT.

The rearrangement uses TRBV20-1 and TRBJ1-1; D gene uncertain. Germline V lookup: CDR1 DFQATT, CDR2 SNEGSKA (reference sequence). Trimming pared 1 base from V and 8 bases from J, leaving 8 bases between. The CDR3 runs to 11 residues. The CDR3 DNA sequence: TGCAGTGCTAGAGGACTAACAGAAGCTTTCTTT. This translates into CSARGLTEAFF.

The chain has TRBV2 and TRBJ2-7; 9 nucleotides agree with TRBD2. This CDR3 spans 15 amino acids. The trim removed 5 bases at V and 3 bases at J, leaving 8 bases unmatched. Germline V gene sequence: CDR1 SNHLY, CDR2 FYNNEI. The CDR3: CASSRVAGAIYEQYF. CDR3 coding DNA: TGTGCCAGCAGTAGGGTAGCGGGAGCAATCTACGAGCAGTACTTC.

The chain has TRBV19 and TRBJ1-6, with unresolved D. Trimming shortened V by 3 bases and J by 5 bases, and 8 bases separated the two germline ends. The germline CDR1 and CDR2 sequences are LNHDA and SQIVND (reference sequence). CDR3 size: 14 residues. In DNA form, the CDR3 reads TGTGCCAGTAGTATGGGCTGGAATAATTCACCCCTCCACTTT. This codes for CASSMGWNNSPLHF.

The chain uses TRBV28 and TRBJ2-1; 14 bases fit TRBD2. This CDR3 contains 14 residues. Germline V gene data show CDR1 as MDHEN and CDR2 as SYDVKM. V shed 6 bases, J shed 9 bases, and the junction held 4 bases outside the gene matches. CDR3 in DNA: TGTGCCAGCAGAAAGGGACTAGCGGGAGTTGAGCAGTTCTTC. Translated, it gives CASRKGLAGVEQFF.

This chain uses TRBV7-2 with TRBJ2-2; TRBD1 matches at 7 bases. The CDR3 length is 16 residues. Trimming cost V 2 bases and J 6 bases; bases outside gene matches: 9. Germline loops: CDR1 SGHTA, CDR2 FQGNSA. The CDR3 DNA is TGTGCCAGCAGCTTATTGGGGCAGGGGGTTTCCGGGGAGCTGTTTTTT. Translating gives CASSLLGQGVSGELFF.

The J gene is TRBJ2-5, the V gene TRBV6-1; tentatively, D is TRBD1 (5 bases). Per the germline V gene, CDR1 is MNHNS and CDR2 is SASEGT. V was shortened by 9 bases and J by 2 bases, with 16 bases between the two germline ends. The CDR3 length is 14 residues. As DNA, the CDR3 is TGTGCCAGTTTTCGATTGGACATACAAGAGACCCAGTACTTC. Residues: CASFRLDIQETQYF.

J is TRBJ1-6 and V is TRBV5-1, with a weak D call TRBD1 (6 bases). CDR1 and CDR2 from the germline V gene are SGHRS and YFSETQ. V lost 2 bases and J lost 7, with 7 bases in between. This CDR3 region has 13 residues. The CDR3, as DNA: TGCGCCAGCAGCTTAGACAGGAATTCACCCCTCCACTTT. Its translation: CASSLDRNSPLHF.

J is TRBJ2-2 and V is TRBV14; a weak D match, TRBD2 (6 bases). Germline loops: CDR1 SGHDN, CDR2 FVKESK. This CDR3 spans 15 amino acids. Trimming removed 0 bases from V and 6 bases from J, with 11 bases in between. This chain's CDR3 is CASSQDGGSAGELFF. The DNA for the CDR3 is TGTGCCAGCAGCCAAGATGGAGGGTCCGCCGGGGAGCTGTTTTTT.

Here the CDR3 DNA reads TGTGCCATCAGTCAGCGGGATCAAGGCTACAATGAGCAGTTCTTC. Translated, it gives CAISQRDQGYNEQFF. This rearrangement joins TRBV10-3 to TRBJ2-1; 7 positions agree with TRBD2. CDR3 length: 15 residues. Germline V gene data show CDR1 as ENHRY and CDR2 as SYGVKD. The J segment lost 3 bases and the V segment lost 5 bases, leaving 7 bases of the junction unmatched.

The chain has TRBV7-9 and TRBJ2-3; possible D gene TRBD1, 6 bases. This CDR3 has 16 residues. Trimming shortened V by 2 bases and J by 2 bases, and 14 bases separated the two germline ends. Germline CDR1 SEHNR, CDR2 FQNEAQ (reference sequence). CDR3 sequence (DNA): TGTGCCAGCAGCTTAAAAGGGACAAAGCTCACAGATACGCAGTATTTT. Protein sequence: CASSLKGTKLTDTQYF.

This clone was recorded only once. The chain uses TRBV7-8 and TRBJ1-5; D might be TRBD1 (5 bases). Germline assignment: CDR1 SGHVS and CDR2 FQNEAQ. V lost 1 base, J lost 5 bases, and 18 bases lay in between. The CDR3 contains 17 residues. The CDR3 bases are TGTGCCAGCAGCTTAGACTGGGCAGGGAAGGGGTATCAGCCCCAGCATTTT. It specifies CASSLDWAGKGYQPQHF.

The J gene is TRBJ2-7, the V gene TRBV28; D may be TRBD2 (5 bases). Trimming left V 3 bases short and J 2 bases short, with 14 bases between. The germline CDR1 and CDR2 sequences are MDHEN and SYDVKM. This CDR3 spans 15 amino acids. The CDR3 loop reads CASSFSGGPTYEQYF. CDR3 coding DNA: TGTGCCAGCAGTTTTTCTGGCGGGCCTACCTACGAGCAGTACTTC.

The rearrangement links TRBV10-3 to TRBJ1-2; D possibly corresponds to TRBD1 (5 bases). Germline lookup yields CDR1 ENHRY and CDR2 SYGVKD. V was trimmed by 8 bases and J by 2 bases, leaving 18 bases between them. There are 15 residues in the CDR3. CDR3: CAIASLDKLNYGYTF. CDR3 in DNA: TGTGCCATCGCCTCCCTGGACAAGTTAAACTATGGCTACACCTTC.